This T cell receptor (beta chain) was recorded in a study of T cell clones after liver transplantation. Study summary: TCRbeta sequencing after a pre-transplant mixed lymphocyte reaction identified graft-donor-reactive clones, later tracked in post-transplant blood. Blood was drawn pre-transplant, before withdrawal, and after full or failed withdrawal.

Details on this clone: The antigen remains undetermined.

Between the trimmed V and J ends, which lost 2 bases and 6 bases, there was a span of 14 bases. This CDR3 is 15 amino acids long. From germline, CDR1 is SGHVS and CDR2 FNYEAQ. Repertoires were generated with immunoSEQ multiplex PCR, while TCRdb's copy carries only in-frame clones and drops some. The sample consists of about 45,000 clones, about 86% of them appearing once. Findings and caveats of the study: In two subjects, few donor cells limited the measurable donor-reactive repertoire.

The V gene is TRBV7-6, the J gene TRBJ2-1; perhaps D is TRBD1 or TRBD2 (7 bases each). This clonotype was sampled from a human patient who received a liver transplant. The graft donor may be the source of some T cells. The sequences come from CD4+ T cells from blood, collected 24 months after liver transplant. The CDR3 DNA reads as TGTGCCAGCAGCTTAAAAGGGGGCGGGGGCAATGAGCAGTTCTTC. Translation: CASSLKGGGGNEQFF.